What follows are 32 T cell receptor beta chains derived from one specimen sequenced in a study of regulatory T cells in long-lasting Graves disease (dated by TCRdb to about 2021). To prepare the library, multiplex PCR was applied. TCRdb lists the instrument as Illumina HiSeq 4000. To build TCR beta libraries, CDR3 regions were amplified by Arm-PCR using iRepertoire HTBI primers. The public reads were reanalyzed by TCRdb: fastp trimming at Q25, MiXCR alignment, in-frame beta chains only. Rows matching on CDR3 protein sequence are summarized as one entry with the most common DNA and genes. This sample comprises 360,000 or so distinct CDR3 sequences, 10% to 15% of them detected only once. The top ten clonotypes cover around 18% of the sample. The meaning of the sample's time point label: newly diagnosed GD, antithyroid drugs for less than 3 months. For both TCR sequencing and RNA sequencing, RNA was extracted from PBMCs in TRIzol.

These same records also appear under a second study, on T cells in Graves' hyperthyroidism and ophthalmopathy.

This specimen was peripheral blood mononuclear cells (PBMCs), taken at new diagnosis, from a patient treated with antithyroid drugs. These receptors originate from a woman between 18 and 29 years old with Graves disease. Donor details come from another sample of the same person, matched by shared clones.

This clonotype has a count of ten or more. CDR3 sequence: CSASRGTQNPDTQYF. In DNA, the CDR3 is TGCAGTGCCTCAAGAGGGACTCAGAACCCAGATACGCAGTATTTT. The chain has TRBV20-1 and TRBJ2-3; possible D gene TRBD2, 6 bases. Germline V gene lookup returns CDR1 DFQATT and CDR2 SNEGSKA (reference sequence). CDR3 length: 15 amino acids. Trimming took 6 bases from V and 4 from J, leaving 20 bases between them.

In its sample, this clonotype was seen many times. This rearrangement joins TRBV27 to TRBJ2-2; 10 bases match TRBD1. The ends lost 7 bases at V and 14 bases at J; junction bases unmatched: 19. CDR3 length equals 16 residues. Germline V gene data show CDR1 as MNHEY and CDR2 as SMNVEV (reference sequence). This CDR3 is CASTQRQGAVSGALFF. Here the CDR3 DNA reads TGTGCCAGCACCCAGAGACAGGGGGCGGTGAGCGGGGCTCTGTTTTTT.

This clonotype was detected a few times. The V call is TRBV13, the J call TRBJ1-4; D ambiguous. CDR1 is PRHDT and CDR2 is FYEKMQ in the germline V gene (reference sequence). The CDR3 covers 15 residues. Trimming cost V 5 bases and J 2 bases, with 12 bases left between them. The CDR3 loop is CASSQGLRTNEKLFF. The CDR3 nucleotides read TGTGCCAGCAGCCAAGGACTGAGGACTAATGAAAAACTGTTTTTT.

This clonotype occurred many times. The CDR3 DNA is TGTGCCAGCAGTGAAGGAAACATGAACACTGAAGCTTTCTTT. The encoded protein is CASSEGNMNTEAFF. The chain has TRBV6-1 and TRBJ1-1; no reliable D call. The CDR3 sequence is 14 residues long. Germline-derived CDR1 and CDR2 are MNHNS and SASEGT. Between the trimmed V and J ends, which lost 1 base and 0 bases, there was a span of 6 bases.

This clonotype was picked up a small number of times. CDR3 sequence reads: CASETPTGIEAFF. CDR3 nucleotide sequence: TGTGCCAGCGAGACCCCGACAGGGATTGAAGCTTTCTTT. V is TRBV6-1 and J is TRBJ1-1; 7 bases line up with TRBD1. In germline, CDR1 is MNHNS, CDR2 SASEGT. The CDR3 totals 13 residues. The V and J ends lost 8 bases and 7 bases, in that order; junction bases with no gene match: 10.

This clonotype was seen repeatedly, ten times or more. This chain links TRBV3-1 with TRBJ1-6, with 7 nucleotides matching TRBD1. Germline CDR1 reads LGHDT; CDR2 reads YNNKEL (reference sequence). V was clipped by 3 bases and J by 7 bases; unmatched bases: 3. The CDR3 is made up of 14 amino acids. CDR3 in amino acids: CASSQGQRNSPLHF. The DNA of the CDR3 is TGTGCCAGCAGCCAGGGACAGAGAAATTCACCCCTCCACTTT.

There are many counts of this clonotype. CDR3 in DNA: TGTGCCAGCAGCTTAATGGGAGGGGGCTTGACAGATACGCAGTATTTT. Translation: CASSLMGGGLTDTQYF. This chain uses TRBV7-3 with TRBJ2-3, with D perhaps matching TRBD1 or TRBD2 (7 bases each). V gave up 1 base and J gave up 3 bases, with 14 bases separating them. Germline CDR1 is SGHTA and CDR2 is FQGTGA. This CDR3 comprises 16 residues.

At least ten counts were recorded for this clonotype. The CDR3 loop reads CSAQMGTDTQYF. In DNA, the CDR3 is TGCAGTGCACAAATGGGTACAGATACGCAGTATTTT. The chain uses TRBV20-1 and TRBJ2-3; the D is unclear. Germline-derived CDR1 and CDR2 are DFQATT and SNEGSKA (reference sequence). The CDR3 has 12 residues. V was cut by 6 bases and J by 3 bases, with 10 bases left in between.

The table lists this clonotype with a few counts. The CDR3 sequence: CASRVIRSSYNEQFF. The CDR3 nucleotides are TGTGCCAGCAGGGTCATTCGGAGCTCCTACAATGAGCAGTTCTTC. The chain joins TRBV12-3 or TRBV12-4 to TRBJ2-1, with D hard to call. The length of the CDR3 is 15 residues. V lost 6 bases to trimming and J lost 0 bases, with 12 bases between them.

In the case of this clonotype: A read error may be the cause here, since a much bigger clone is one base away. The J gene is TRBJ1-2, the V gene TRBV27, with TRBD1 matching over 10 bases. The CDR3 has 13 amino acids. Germline V gene data show CDR1 as MNHEY and CDR2 as SMNVEV (reference sequence). The CDR3 is CTSRTGGGRGYTF. As DNA, the CDR3 is TGTACCAGCAGGACAGGGGGAGGGAGAGGCTACACCTTC.

V and J are TRBV14 and TRBJ2-7, with D possibly TRBD2 on 6 matching bases. The CDR3 has 14 amino acids. V gave up 5 bases and J gave up 3 bases, with 14 bases separating them. Per germline, CDR1 SGHDN and CDR2 FVKESK. The CDR3 reads CASSSELAYYEQYF. As DNA, the CDR3 is TGTGCCAGCAGCTCCGAACTAGCTTACTACGAGCAGTACTTC.

This clonotype was counted ten times or more. V is TRBV2 and J is TRBJ2-1; D remains unclear. The CDR3 is 15 residues long. CDR1 is SNHLY and CDR2 is FYNNEI in the germline V gene. V was clipped by 2 bases and J by 3 bases, with 11 bases between them. The CDR3 coding sequence is TGTGCCAGCAGTGAACAGACTCGTATCTACAATGAGCAGTTCTTC. Translated: CASSEQTRIYNEQFF.

This clonotype was seen many times. The chain joins TRBV27 to TRBJ2-7; TRBD1 is a possible D gene (5 bases). V was trimmed by 4 bases and J by 5 bases, leaving 15 bases between them. This CDR3 is built from 14 residues. Per the germline V gene, CDR1 is MNHEY and CDR2 is SMNVEV (reference sequence). The CDR3 DNA is TGTGCCAGCAGTTCTTTCAGGGCTCATGACGAGCAGTACTTC. This encodes CASSSFRAHDEQYF.

This clonotype occurred many times. This rearrangement joins TRBV20-1 to TRBJ2-1; 10 bases match TRBD2. The CDR3 totals 13 residues. Germline CDR1 and CDR2: DFQATT and SNEGSKA (reference sequence). V was pared by 6 bases and J by 8 bases, with 7 bases of the junction left unmatched. The CDR3 DNA is TGCAGTGCAACCCCGGGACTAGCGTATGAGCAGTTCTTC. Amino acids: CSATPGLAYEQFF.

In this sample, this clonotype turned up many times. The V call is TRBV7-9, the J call TRBJ1-1; D is possibly TRBD1 (5 bases). CDR1 is SEHNR, CDR2 FQNEAQ, per germline (reference sequence). CDR3 size: 14 residues. Trimming left V 0 bases short and J 6 bases short, with 11 bases between. DNA for the CDR3: TGTGCCAGCAGCTTAGCAGAGGGGATCCCTGAAGCTTTCTTT. As protein: CASSLAEGIPEAFF.

The gene calls are TRBV30 and TRBJ1-2; D is perhaps TRBD1 (5 bases). CDR1 GTSNPN and CDR2 SVGIG come from the germline V gene (reference sequence). The CDR3 covers 15 residues. V shed 1 base and J shed 5 bases, with 17 bases lying between them. CDR3 DNA sequence: TGTGCCTGGAGTGCCCCCCGACAGAACTCTTATGGCTACACCTTC. Encoded protein: CAWSAPRQNSYGYTF.

V is TRBV19 and J is TRBJ2-1, with D perhaps matching TRBD1 (6 bases). This CDR3 region has 14 residues. Trimming shortened V by 1 base and J by 8 bases, and 12 bases separated the two germline ends. The germline CDR1 and CDR2 sequences are LNHDA and SQIVND (reference sequence). Written as DNA, the CDR3 is TGTGCCAGTAGTATAGTACAGGGATCGCATGAGCAGTTCTTC. Translated, it gives CASSIVQGSHEQFF.

This clonotype was counted a single time. Since a much larger clone is just one base distant, this may be a read error. The V gene is TRBV7-2, the J gene TRBJ1-2; no clear D. This CDR3 has 13 amino acids. Per germline, CDR1 SGHTA and CDR2 FQGNSA. In nucleotides, the CDR3 is TGTGCCAGCAGCTTACAGACCCACTATAGCTACACCTTC. Amino acids: CASSLQTHYSYTF.

The V gene is TRBV19, the J gene TRBJ2-3; 8 bases map to TRBD2. After removal of 5 bases from V and 2 bases from J, the junction contained 9 bases not matched to a gene. CDR3 length: 16 residues. CDR1 LNHDA and CDR2 SQIVND come from the germline V gene (reference sequence). In DNA form, the CDR3 reads TGTGCCAGTAGTCCCACGGGAGGGGCCATCACAGATACGCAGTATTTT. It encodes CASSPTGGAITDTQYF.

This clonotype was observed many times. The chain is built from TRBV7-2 and TRBJ1-1, with D possibly being TRBD1 (5 bases). V dropped 4 bases and J dropped 7 bases, with 13 bases sitting between them. The V gene's germline CDR1 is SGHTA and CDR2 FQGNSA. CDR3 length equals 13 residues. Written as DNA, the CDR3 is TGTGCCAGCAGCTCAGGGTGGAGTATTGAAGCTTTCTTT. Amino acids: CASSSGWSIEAFF.

The chain recombines TRBV2 with TRBJ2-7; no clear D. V shed 4 bases and J shed 0 bases, with 7 bases lying between them. Germline assignment: CDR1 SNHLY and CDR2 FYNNEI. The CDR3 runs 13 residues. This CDR3 reads CASSATTSYEQYV. The CDR3, as DNA: TGTGCCAGCAGTGCGACAACCTCCTACGAGCAGTACGTC.

This chain links TRBV5-4 with TRBJ2-1; D gene ambiguous. Germline CDR1 reads SGHNT; CDR2 reads YYREEE (reference sequence). The CDR3 length is 14 residues. V shed 2 bases and J shed 0 bases, with 6 bases lying between them. CDR3 protein: CASSLPSSYNEQFF. The DNA for the CDR3 is TGTGCCAGCAGCTTACCGAGCTCCTACAATGAGCAGTTCTTC.

This clonotype was recorded many times. The chain carries TRBV27 and TRBJ2-1; 9 nucleotides match TRBD2. The CDR3 sequence is 15 residues long. Per the germline V gene, CDR1 is MNHEY and CDR2 is SMNVEV (reference sequence). Losses at the gene ends were 2 bases for V and 7 bases for J; bases not matched to a gene: 6. In DNA form, the CDR3 reads TGTGCCAGCAGTTTACTTAGCGGGAGATATAATGAGCAGTTCTTC. Its translation is CASSLLSGRYNEQFF.

The chain has TRBV20-1 and TRBJ1-1, with a tentative D call TRBD1 (5 bases). Germline V lookup: CDR1 DFQATT, CDR2 SNEGSKA (reference sequence). There are 13 residues in the CDR3. Trimming removed 5 bases from V and 1 base from J, with 11 bases in between. For the CDR3, the DNA is TGCAGTGCTGGCTCCGGGACGAACACTGAAGCTTTCTTT. It yields the protein CSAGSGTNTEAFF.

Many counts were recorded for this clonotype. The V gene is TRBV9, the J gene TRBJ2-7, with 7 bases matching TRBD1. V was clipped by 3 bases and J by 3 bases; unmatched bases: 6. CDR1 is SGDLS and CDR2 is YYNGEE in the germline V gene. The length of the CDR3 is 14 residues. The CDR3 bases are TGTGCCAGCAGCGCGAGGACAGGAGACTACGAGCAGTACTTC. Its protein product is CASSARTGDYEQYF.

This clonotype was seen at least ten times. The CDR3: CASTYGASYNEQFF. The CDR3, as DNA: TGTGCCAGCACTTATGGGGCATCCTACAATGAGCAGTTCTTC. The chain employs TRBV28 and TRBJ2-1; D possibly corresponds to TRBD1 (5 bases). V dropped 7 bases and J dropped 1 base, with 11 bases sitting between them. CDR1 and CDR2 (germline): MDHEN, SYDVKM. The CDR3 runs 14 residues.

The rearrangement links TRBV29-1 to TRBJ2-5, with 7 bases matching TRBD2. The germline gives CDR1 SQVTM, CDR2 ANQGSEA. The CDR3 is made up of 12 amino acids. V lost 4 bases to trimming and J lost 5 bases; unmatched junction nucleotides: 4. The CDR3 coding sequence is TGCAGCGTTGGGGGGGGTGTGGAGACCCAGTACTTC. Protein: CSVGGGVETQYF.

This clonotype has at least ten counts. CDR3 in amino acids: CASSHPTGTPTTRSYNEQFF. In DNA form, the CDR3 reads TGTGCCAGCAGCCACCCCACAGGGACCCCCACGACCCGATCCTACAATGAGCAGTTCTTC. V gene TRBV3-1 combines with J gene TRBJ2-1; TRBD1 is a possible D gene (6 bases). Deletions cut 3 bases from V and 1 base from J, with 25 bases between. Germline V gene lookup returns CDR1 LGHDT and CDR2 YNNKEL (reference sequence). CDR3 length equals 20 residues.

With respect to this clonotype: A far larger clone is one nucleotide away, so this likely arose from a read error. This chain uses TRBV6-6 with TRBJ2-1; D is ambiguous. The CDR3 loop spans 13 amino acids. Germline CDR1 MNHNY, CDR2 SVGAGI (reference sequence). The CDR3: CASSYSTYNGQFF. The CDR3 DNA is TGTGCCAGCAGTTACTCGACCTACAATGGGCAGTTCTTC.

In its sample, this clonotype was seen many times. This chain connects TRBV2 to TRBJ1-1; 10 positions agree with TRBD1. CDR1 is SNHLY, CDR2 FYNNEI, per germline. The CDR3 is made up of 15 amino acids. Germline trimming cut 6 bases from V and 4 bases from J; bases unmatched to any gene: 8. CDR3 region: CASRGTGASGTEAFF. CDR3 DNA: TGTGCCAGCAGGGGGACAGGGGCAAGTGGCACTGAAGCTTTCTTT.

This clonotype was seen ten or more times. This sequence joins TRBV6-1 and TRBJ1-3; D is ambiguous. This CDR3 has 14 residues. With 8 bases removed from V and 8 bases from J, the gap between germline ends came to 19 bases. Germline CDR1 and CDR2: MNHNS and SASEGT. Here the CDR3 DNA reads TGTGCCAGCGGTGCCATGGGAGGAACAGACACCATATATTTT. It codes for CASGAMGGTDTIYF.

This clonotype appeared many times. The gene calls are TRBV7-2 and TRBJ1-4, with D perhaps matching TRBD1 (5 bases). Between the trimmed V and J ends, which lost 4 bases and 7 bases, there was a span of 13 bases. The CDR3 consists of 14 residues. The germline V gene encodes CDR1 SGHTA and CDR2 FQGNSA. DNA of the CDR3: TGTGCCAGCAGCTCCCAGGGCGTTGGTGAAAAACTGTTTTTT. Its protein product is CASSSQGVGEKLFF.